The rows below give T cell receptor beta chains drawn from one sample of a study of cytomegalovirus exposure and HLA in healthy donors. Clones were sequenced by immunoSEQ multiplex PCR, and TCRdb holds only the in-frame ones, with some missing. The sample carries about 97,000 clones, 77% recorded once. Sample: PBMCs. These receptor sequences come from a male donor in good health and CMV-seropositive. Each CDR3 is given with its conserved first and last residue. D genes are given only for firm matches. A clone size is listed for some rows: how often the clone was seen (once, few, many), or a class if it is expanded.

.	TRBJ2-7	.	TRBV18	CASSLAGLGYEQYF	TGTGCCAGCTCCCTAGCTGGGTTAGGCTACGAGCAGTACTTC
.	TRBJ1-2	.	TRBV6-6	CASSTQGNNGYTF	TGTGCCAGCAGTACGCAGGGGAACAATGGCTACACCTTC
.	TRBJ2-1	TRBD2	TRBV5-1	CASSSSGNTYNEQFF	TGCGCCAGCAGCTCCAGCGGGAACACCTACAATGAGCAGTTCTTC
.	TRBJ2-5	TRBD2	TRBV5-8	CASSLVSGSGQETQYF	TGTGCCAGCAGCTTGGTTAGCGGGAGTGGGCAAGAGACCCAGTACTTC
.	TRBJ2-3	TRBD2	TRBV5-1	CASSLVARTSGTRDTQYF	TGCGCCAGCAGCTTGGTCGCGAGGACTAGCGGGACTAGAGATACGCAGTATTTT
.	TRBJ1-2	.	TRBV7-3	CASSLTSGGQGNYGYTF	TGTGCCAGCAGCTTAACGTCGGGAGGGCAGGGAAACTATGGCTACACCTTC
few	TRBJ1-5	TRBD1	TRBV6-5	CASSTTGTQPQHF	TGTGCCAGCAGTACGACAGGGACTCAGCCCCAGCATTTT
.	TRBJ2-2	.	TRBV6-1	CASTQGRTGELFF	TGTGCCAGCACTCAGGGTCGCACCGGGGAGCTGTTTTTT
few	TRBJ2-3	.	TRBV7-2	CASSNPSGSTDTQYF	TGTGCCAGCAGCAACCCCAGCGGGAGCACAGATACGCAGTATTTT
once	TRBJ2-5	.	TRBV7-2	CASSLQGNYQETQYF	TGTGCCAGCAGCTTACAGGGTAATTACCAAGAGACCCAGTACTTC
few	TRBJ2-1	TRBD2	TRBV7-8	CASSLEGLGTSGRNEQFF	TGTGCCAGCAGCTTAGAGGGTTTAGGGACTAGCGGGAGAAATGAGCAGTTCTTC
once	TRBJ1-3	.	TRBV7-6	CASSLTGSYSGNTIYF	TGTGCCAGCAGCTTGACAGGTTCATACTCTGGAAACACCATATATTTT
.	TRBJ2-6	TRBD1	TRBV19	CASSTGTGDSGANVLTF	TGTGCCAGTAGTACAGGGACAGGGGACTCTGGGGCCAACGTCCTGACTTTC
.	TRBJ2-1	.	TRBV18	CASSPLTRSSYNEQFF	TGTGCCAGCTCACCACTGACTAGGAGCTCCTACAATGAGCAGTTCTTC
few	TRBJ2-4	TRBD2	TRBV4-2	CASSQGGEAAKNIQYF	TGTGCCAGCAGCCAGGGGGGGGAGGCGGCCAAAAACATTCAGTACTTC
.	TRBJ1-5	.	TRBV5-6	CASSPSWGREQPQHF	TGTGCCAGCAGCCCCTCTTGGGGAAGGGAGCAGCCCCAGCATTTT
.	TRBJ2-5	.	TRBV27	CASSMGQSTKTQYF	TGTGCCAGCAGTATGGGACAAAGTACAAAGACCCAGTACTTC
.	TRBJ2-3	TRBD1	TRBV4-3	CASQKQGAGSDTQYF	TGCGCCAGCCAGAAACAGGGGGCGGGCTCAGATACGCAGTATTTT
.	TRBJ1-5	.	TRBV29-1	CSVGSQGNNQPQHF	TGCAGCGTTGGCAGTCAGGGGAACAATCAGCCCCAGCATTTT
.	TRBJ1-2	.	TRBV7-3	CASSLVGGNYGYTF	TGTGCCAGCAGCCTGGTAGGAGGGAACTATGGCTACACCTTC